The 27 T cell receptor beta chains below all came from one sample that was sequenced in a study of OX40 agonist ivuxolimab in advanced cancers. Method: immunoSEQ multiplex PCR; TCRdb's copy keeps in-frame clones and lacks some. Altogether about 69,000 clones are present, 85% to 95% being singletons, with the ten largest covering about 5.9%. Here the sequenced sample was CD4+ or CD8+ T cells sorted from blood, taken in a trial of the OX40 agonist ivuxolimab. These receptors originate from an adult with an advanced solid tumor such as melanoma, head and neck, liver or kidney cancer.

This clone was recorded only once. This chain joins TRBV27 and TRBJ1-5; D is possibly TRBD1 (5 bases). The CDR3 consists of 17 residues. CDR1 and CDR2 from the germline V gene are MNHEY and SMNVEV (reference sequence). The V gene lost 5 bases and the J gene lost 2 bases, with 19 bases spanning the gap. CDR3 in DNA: TGTGCCAGCAGTCCCACACAGTTGGGGGAACGCAATCAGCCCCAGCATTTT. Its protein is CASSPTQLGERNQPQHF.

In DNA form, the CDR3 reads TGTGCCAGCAGCTTAGCGGGGGGAATTGGAGAGACCCAGTACTTC. It is translated as CASSLAGGIGETQYF. The chain employs TRBV11-2 and TRBJ2-5, with 7 nucleotides matching TRBD2. This CDR3 contains 15 residues. Germline lookup yields CDR1 SGHAT and CDR2 FQNNGV. V trimming: 1 base; J trimming: 4 bases; junction bases outside the gene matches: 6.

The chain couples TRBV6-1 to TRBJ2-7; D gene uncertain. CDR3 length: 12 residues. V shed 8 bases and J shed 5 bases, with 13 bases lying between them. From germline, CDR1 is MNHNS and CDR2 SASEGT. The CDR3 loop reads CASSEVPHEQYF. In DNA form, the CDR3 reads TGTGCCAGCTCTGAGGTCCCCCACGAGCAGTACTTC.

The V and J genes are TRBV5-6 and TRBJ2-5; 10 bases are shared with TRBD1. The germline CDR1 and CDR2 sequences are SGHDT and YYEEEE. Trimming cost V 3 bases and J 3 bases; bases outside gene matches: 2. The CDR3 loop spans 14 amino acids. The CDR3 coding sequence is TGTGCCAGCAGCTCGGGGACAGGGGAAGAGACCCAGTACTTC. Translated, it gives CASSSGTGEETQYF.

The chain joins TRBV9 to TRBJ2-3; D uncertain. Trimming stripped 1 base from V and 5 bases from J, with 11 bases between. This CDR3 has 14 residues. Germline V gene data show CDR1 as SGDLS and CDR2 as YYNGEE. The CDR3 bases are TGTGCCAGCAGCGTATGGGGTTCCGGAGATACGCAGTATTTT. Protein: CASSVWGSGDTQYF. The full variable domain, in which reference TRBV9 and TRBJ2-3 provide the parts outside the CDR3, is DSGVTQTPKHLITATGQRVTLRCSPRSGDLSVYWYQQSLDQGLQFLIQYYNGEERAKGNILERFSAQQFPDLHSELNLSSLELGDSALYFCASSVWGSGDTQYFGPGTRLTVL.

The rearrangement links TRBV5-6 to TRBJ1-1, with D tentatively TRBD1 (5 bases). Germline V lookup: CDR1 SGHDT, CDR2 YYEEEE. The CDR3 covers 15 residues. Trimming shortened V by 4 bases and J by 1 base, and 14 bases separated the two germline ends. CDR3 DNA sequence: TGTGCCAGCAGCCCCCCGCCGGGGGGGAACACTGAAGCTTTCTTT. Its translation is CASSPPPGGNTEAFF.

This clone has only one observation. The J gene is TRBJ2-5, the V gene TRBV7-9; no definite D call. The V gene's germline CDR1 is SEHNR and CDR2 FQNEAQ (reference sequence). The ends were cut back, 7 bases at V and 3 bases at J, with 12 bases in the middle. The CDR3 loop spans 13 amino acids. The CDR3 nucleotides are TGTGCCAGCACCTTTAGGGAAAAAGAGACCCAGTACTTC. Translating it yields CASTFREKETQYF.

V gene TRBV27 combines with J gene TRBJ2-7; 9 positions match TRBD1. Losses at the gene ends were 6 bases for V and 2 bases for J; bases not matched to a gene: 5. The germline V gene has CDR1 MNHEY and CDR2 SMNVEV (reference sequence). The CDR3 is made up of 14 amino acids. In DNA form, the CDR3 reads TGTGCCAGCAGCGCCGGGACAGGGACCTACGAGCAGTACTTC. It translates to CASSAGTGTYEQYF.

The CDR3 is CASSLAGTAYEQYF. In DNA form, the CDR3 reads TGTGCCAGCAGTTTAGCGGGAACAGCCTACGAGCAGTACTTC. The gene calls are TRBV27 and TRBJ2-7; TRBD2 is a possible D gene (6 bases). The V end lost 2 bases, the J end lost 2 bases, and 10 bases lay between the germline ends. This CDR3 is built from 14 residues. Germline CDR1 MNHEY, CDR2 SMNVEV (reference sequence).

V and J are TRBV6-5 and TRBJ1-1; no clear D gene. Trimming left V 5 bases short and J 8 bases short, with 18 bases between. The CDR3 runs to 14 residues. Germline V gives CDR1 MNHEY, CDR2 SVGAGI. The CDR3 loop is CASSAHPVSREAFF. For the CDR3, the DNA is TGTGCCAGCAGTGCCCACCCAGTCAGCAGAGAAGCTTTCTTT.

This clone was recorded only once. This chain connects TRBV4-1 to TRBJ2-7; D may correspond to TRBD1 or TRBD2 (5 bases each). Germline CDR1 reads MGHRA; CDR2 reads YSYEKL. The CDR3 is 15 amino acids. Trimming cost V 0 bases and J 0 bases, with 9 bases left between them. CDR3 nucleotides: TGCGCCAGCAGCCAAGATTCAGGGAGCTCCTACGAGCAGTACTTC. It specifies CASSQDSGSSYEQYF.

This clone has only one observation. The CDR3 sequence is CASSFGLAGVVEQFF. In DNA form, the CDR3 reads TGTGCCAGCAGTTTCGGACTAGCGGGAGTGGTTGAGCAGTTCTTC. The chain is built from TRBV27 and TRBJ2-1; 13 bases align to TRBD2. The CDR3 length is 15 residues. In germline, CDR1 is MNHEY, CDR2 SMNVEV (reference sequence). Germline trimming cut 3 bases from V and 9 bases from J; bases unmatched to any gene: 5.

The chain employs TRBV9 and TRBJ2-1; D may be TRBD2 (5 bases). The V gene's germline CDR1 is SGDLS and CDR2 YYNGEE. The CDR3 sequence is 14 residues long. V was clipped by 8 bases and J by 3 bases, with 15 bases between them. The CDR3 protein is CASDTSGGYNEQFF. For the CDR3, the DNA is TGTGCCAGTGATACGTCAGGAGGCTACAATGAGCAGTTCTTC.

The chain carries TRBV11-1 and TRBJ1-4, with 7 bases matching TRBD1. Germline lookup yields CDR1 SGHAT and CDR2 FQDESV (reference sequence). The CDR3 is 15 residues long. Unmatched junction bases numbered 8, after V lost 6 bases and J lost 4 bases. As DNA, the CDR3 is TGTGCCAGCAGAAGCAGGGGGACAGATAATGAAAAACTGTTTTTT. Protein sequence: CASRSRGTDNEKLFF.

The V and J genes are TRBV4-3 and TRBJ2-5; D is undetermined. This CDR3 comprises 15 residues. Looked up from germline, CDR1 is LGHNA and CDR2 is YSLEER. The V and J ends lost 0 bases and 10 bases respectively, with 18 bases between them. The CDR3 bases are TGCGCCAGCAGCCAAGATACACTGGCCCCCGTAGGCCAGTACTTC. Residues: CASSQDTLAPVGQYF.

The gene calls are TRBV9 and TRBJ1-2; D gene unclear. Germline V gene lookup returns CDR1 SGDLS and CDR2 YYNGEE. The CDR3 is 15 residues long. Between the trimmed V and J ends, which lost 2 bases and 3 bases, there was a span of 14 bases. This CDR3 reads CASSVTDEGHYGYTF. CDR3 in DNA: TGTGCCAGCAGCGTGACCGACGAGGGCCACTATGGCTACACCTTC.

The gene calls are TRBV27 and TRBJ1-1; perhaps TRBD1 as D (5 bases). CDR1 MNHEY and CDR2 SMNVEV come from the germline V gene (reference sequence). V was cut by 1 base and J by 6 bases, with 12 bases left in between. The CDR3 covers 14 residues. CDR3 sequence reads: CASSLWKGTAEAFF. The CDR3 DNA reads TGTGCCAGCAGTTTATGGAAGGGGACCGCTGAAGCTTTCTTT.

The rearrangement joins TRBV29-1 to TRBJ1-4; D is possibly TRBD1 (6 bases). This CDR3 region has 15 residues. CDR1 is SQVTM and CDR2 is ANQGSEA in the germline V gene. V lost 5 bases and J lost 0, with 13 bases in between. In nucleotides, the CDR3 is TGCAGCGTTTCTAACCAGGGGACAACTAATGAAAAACTGTTTTTT. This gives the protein CSVSNQGTTNEKLFF.

CDR3 coding DNA: TGCGCCAGCAGCCATTTCCAGGGGGCGGCCAAAAACATTCAGTACTTC. Amino acids: CASSHFQGAAKNIQYF. The chain links TRBV4-3 to TRBJ2-4; 8 bases match TRBD1. In germline, CDR1 is LGHNA, CDR2 YSLEER. This CDR3 is built from 16 residues. Trimming cost V 3 bases and J 1 base; bases outside gene matches: 5.

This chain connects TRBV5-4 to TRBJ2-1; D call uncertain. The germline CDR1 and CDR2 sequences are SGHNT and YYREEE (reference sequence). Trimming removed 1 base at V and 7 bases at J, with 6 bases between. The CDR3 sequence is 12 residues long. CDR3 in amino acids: CASSLSRNEQFF. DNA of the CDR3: TGTGCCAGCAGCTTGTCTCGAAATGAGCAGTTCTTC.

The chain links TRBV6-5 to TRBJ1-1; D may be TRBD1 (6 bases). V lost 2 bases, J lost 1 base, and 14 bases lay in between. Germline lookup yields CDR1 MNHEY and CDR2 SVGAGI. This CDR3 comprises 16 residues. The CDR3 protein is CASSYNPGHPNTEAFF. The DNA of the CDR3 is TGTGCCAGCAGTTACAATCCGGGACACCCGAACACTGAAGCTTTCTTT.

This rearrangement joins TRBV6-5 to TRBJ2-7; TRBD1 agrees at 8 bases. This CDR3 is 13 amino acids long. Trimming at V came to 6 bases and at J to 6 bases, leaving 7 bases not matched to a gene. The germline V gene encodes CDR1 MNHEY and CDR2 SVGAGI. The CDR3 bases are TGTGCCAGCAGGGACAGGGATTATGGCGAGCAGTACTTC. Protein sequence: CASRDRDYGEQYF.

The CDR3 DNA sequence: TGTGCCAGCAGTTACGAGCTAGGCGGCAGAAGGCATTTT. This sequence encodes CASSYELGGRRHF. The chain employs TRBV6-6 and TRBJ1-5; no clear D gene. Deletions cut 2 bases from V and 15 bases from J, with 17 bases between. This CDR3 comprises 13 residues. Germline V gene lookup returns CDR1 MNHNY and CDR2 SVGAGI (reference sequence).

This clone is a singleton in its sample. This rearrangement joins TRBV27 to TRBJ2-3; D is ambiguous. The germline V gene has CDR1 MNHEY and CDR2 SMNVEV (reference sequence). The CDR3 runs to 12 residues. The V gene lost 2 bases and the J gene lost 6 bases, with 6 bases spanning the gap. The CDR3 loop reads CASSLGRDTQYF. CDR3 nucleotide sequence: TGTGCCAGCAGTTTAGGGCGGGATACGCAGTATTTT.

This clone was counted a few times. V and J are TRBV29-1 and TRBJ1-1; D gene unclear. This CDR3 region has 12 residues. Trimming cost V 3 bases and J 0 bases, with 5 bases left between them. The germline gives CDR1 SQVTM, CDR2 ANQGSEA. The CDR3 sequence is CSVDSMNTEAFF. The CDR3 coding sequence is TGCAGCGTTGACAGCATGAACACTGAAGCTTTCTTT.

The CDR3 DNA follows: TGTGCCAGCACTTCGGGAGAGTGGTTAAATGAGCAGTTCTTC. This encodes CASTSGEWLNEQFF. The V and J genes are TRBV28 and TRBJ2-1; D is perhaps TRBD2 (6 bases). The germline V gene encodes CDR1 MDHEN and CDR2 SYDVKM. Trimming removed 7 bases at V and 7 bases at J, with 17 bases between. The CDR3 sequence is 14 residues long.

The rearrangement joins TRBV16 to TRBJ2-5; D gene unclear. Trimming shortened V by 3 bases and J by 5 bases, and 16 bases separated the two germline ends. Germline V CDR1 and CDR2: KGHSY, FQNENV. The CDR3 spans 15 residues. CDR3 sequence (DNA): TGTGCCAGCAGCCATCCTGTTTTGGGCCAGGAGACCCAGTACTTC. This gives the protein CASSHPVLGQETQYF.